This TCR beta chain was sequenced during a study of cytomegalovirus exposure and HLA in healthy donors. The CDR3 loop spans 15 amino acids. Per the germline V gene, CDR1 is LNHNV and CDR2 is YYDKDF (reference sequence). Trimming cost V 4 bases and J 5 bases, with 15 bases left between them. This PCR relied on a set of 60 Vbeta primers and 13 Jbeta primers. Method: immunoSEQ multiplex PCR; TCRdb's copy keeps in-frame clones and lacks some. The table includes some 40,000 clones, approximately 81% detected once. The receptor comes from a man aged 50 to 59 in good health and CMV-seronegative. The V gene is TRBV15, the J gene TRBJ2-1, with a weak D call TRBD1 (5 bases). Sequencing was performed on PBMCs. CDR3 sequence (DNA): TGTGCCACCAGCAATCCCGCACTGGGGCACAATGAGCAGTTCTTC. This codes for CATSNPALGHNEQFF.